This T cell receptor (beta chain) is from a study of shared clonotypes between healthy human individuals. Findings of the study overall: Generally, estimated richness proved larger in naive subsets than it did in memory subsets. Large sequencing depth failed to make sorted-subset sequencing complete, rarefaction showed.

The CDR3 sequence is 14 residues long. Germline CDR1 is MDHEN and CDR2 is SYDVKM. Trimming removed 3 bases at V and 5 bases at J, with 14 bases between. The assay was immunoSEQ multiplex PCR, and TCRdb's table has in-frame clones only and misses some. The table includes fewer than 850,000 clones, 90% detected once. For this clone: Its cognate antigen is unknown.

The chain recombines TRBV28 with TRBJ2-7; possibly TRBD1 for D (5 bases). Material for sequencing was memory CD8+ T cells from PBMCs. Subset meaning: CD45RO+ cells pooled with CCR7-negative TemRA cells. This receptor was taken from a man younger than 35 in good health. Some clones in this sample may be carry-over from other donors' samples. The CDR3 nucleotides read TGTGCCAGCAGTTTGGCCAGGGTAAATCACGAGCAGTACTTC. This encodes CASSLARVNHEQYF. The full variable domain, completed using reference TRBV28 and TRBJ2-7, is DVKVTQSSRYLVKRTGEKVFLECVQDMDHENMFWYRQDPGLGLRLIYFSYDVKMKEKGDIPEGYSVSREKKERFSLILESASTNQTSMYLCASSLARVNHEQYFGPGTRLTVT.